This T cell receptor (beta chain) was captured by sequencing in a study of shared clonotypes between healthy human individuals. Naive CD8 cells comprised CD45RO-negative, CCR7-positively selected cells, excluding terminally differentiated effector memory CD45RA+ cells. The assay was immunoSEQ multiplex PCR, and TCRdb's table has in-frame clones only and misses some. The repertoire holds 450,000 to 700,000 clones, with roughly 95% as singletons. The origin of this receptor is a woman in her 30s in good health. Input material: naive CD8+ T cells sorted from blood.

The CDR3 sequence: CATAEVLNTEAFF. The CDR3 DNA reads as TGTGCCACAGCCGAGGTGTTGAACACTGAAGCTTTCTTT. The rearrangement joins TRBV28 to TRBJ1-1; D remains ambiguous. Per the germline V gene, CDR1 is MDHEN and CDR2 is SYDVKM. The CDR3 has 13 amino acids. Trimming stripped 10 bases from V and 0 bases from J, with 12 bases between.